Presented here are 21 T cell receptor beta chains from one specimen sequenced in a study of cytotoxic CD8 clonotypes in ibrutinib-treated CLL. The table came from immunoSEQ multiplex PCR; TCRdb's copy has only in-frame clones and leaves some out. In the table there are about 60,000 clones, 50% to 60% of which are singletons. The source was PBMCs, collected at disease progression, from a patient treated with ibrutinib. These receptors came from a human donor with chronic lymphocytic leukemia.

The rearrangement links TRBV19 to TRBJ1-5; possibly TRBD1 for D (5 bases). This CDR3 has 17 residues. V was pared by 3 bases and J by 2 bases, with 17 bases between. Per germline, CDR1 LNHDA and CDR2 SQIVND (reference sequence). CDR3 amino acids: CASSIHITPGGNQPQHF. The DNA of the CDR3 is TGTGCCAGTAGTATTCACATCACCCCGGGGGGCAATCAGCCCCAGCATTTT.

This clone was seen a handful of times. V and J are TRBV9 and TRBJ2-7; TRBD1 is a possible D gene (6 bases). The CDR3 loop spans 16 amino acids. V lost 0 bases, J lost 2 bases, and 15 bases lay in between. The germline V gene has CDR1 SGDLS and CDR2 YYNGEE. The DNA for the CDR3 is TGTGCCAGCAGCGTAGGTTCGACAGGAACTGCCTACGAGCAGTACTTC. Translated: CASSVGSTGTAYEQYF.

There are a few counts of this clone. The V gene is TRBV5-1, the J gene TRBJ2-7, with D hard to call. V lost 1 base and J 3 bases, leaving 11 bases between the germline ends. This CDR3 is built from 14 residues. Germline values: CDR1 SGHRS, CDR2 YFSETQ. The CDR3 here is CASSLTDPGYEQYF. The CDR3, as DNA: TGCGCCAGCAGCTTGACGGATCCGGGCTACGAGCAGTACTTC.

The rearrangement uses TRBV7-2 and TRBJ2-7; the match to TRBD1 covers 8 bases. Per germline, CDR1 SGHTA and CDR2 FQGNSA. J was trimmed by 2 bases and V by 5 bases; bases with no gene match: 5. The CDR3 sequence is 14 residues long. The CDR3 DNA follows: TGTGCCAGCAGCACCGACAGGGGACCCTACGAGCAGTACTTC. Amino acids: CASSTDRGPYEQYF.

The rearrangement joins TRBV29-1 to TRBJ1-3; D is unresolved. V lost 7 bases, J lost 5 bases, and 9 bases lay in between. Germline CDR1 SQVTM, CDR2 ANQGSEA. The CDR3 consists of 11 residues. The CDR3: CSGLRRNTIYF. CDR3 bases: TGCAGCGGCCTAAGGAGAAACACCATATATTTT.

The V gene is TRBV2, the J gene TRBJ1-1, with D possibly TRBD1 on 5 matching bases. CDR3 size: 12 residues. Per germline, CDR1 SNHLY and CDR2 FYNNEI. V was clipped by 3 bases and J by 7 bases, with 9 bases between them. The chain's CDR3 is CASSDGGGEAFF. The CDR3 nucleotides read TGTGCCAGCAGTGACGGGGGGGGTGAAGCTTTCTTT.

The V gene is TRBV7-9, the J gene TRBJ1-2; unclear D gene. The CDR3 is 13 residues long. CDR1 and CDR2 (germline): SEHNR, FQNEAQ (reference sequence). Trimming took 4 bases from V and 3 from J, leaving 9 bases between them. The CDR3 DNA follows: TGTGCCAGCAGCTCCCAAGCCGACTATGGCTACACCTTC. Amino acid sequence: CASSSQADYGYTF.

The chain combines TRBV7-8 with TRBJ1-5, with D maybe TRBD1 (5 bases). The germline V gene has CDR1 SGHVS and CDR2 FQNEAQ. The CDR3 has 15 amino acids. V was shortened by 1 base and J by 0 bases, with 7 bases between the two germline ends. The CDR3 nucleotides are TGTGCCAGCAGCTTAGGACAGTATAGCAATCAGCCCCAGCATTTT. Encoded protein: CASSLGQYSNQPQHF.

Turning to this clone: Other DNA sequences in this specimen translate into the identical CDR3. The chain recombines TRBV7-8 with TRBJ1-1; D is unclear. Per the germline V gene, CDR1 is SGHVS and CDR2 is FQNEAQ. The CDR3 consists of 14 residues. V lost 2 bases and J lost 3, with 10 bases in between. CDR3 amino acids: CASSLRYRDTEAFF. CDR3 coding DNA: TGTGCCAGCAGCTTAAGGTATCGGGACACTGAAGCTTTCTTT. Complete variable domain (other parts from reference TRBV7-8 and TRBJ1-1): GAGVSQSPRYKVAKRGQDVALRCDPISGHVSLFWYQQALGQGPEFLTYFQNEAQLDKSGLPSDRFFAERPEGSVSTLKIQRTQQEDSAVYLCASSLRYRDTEAFFGQGTRLTVV.

CDR3 region: CASSGTAPQPQHF. In DNA form, the CDR3 reads TGTGCCAGCAGTGGGACAGCCCCTCAGCCCCAGCATTTT. The chain recombines TRBV2 with TRBJ1-5, with D perhaps TRBD1 (6 bases). Trimming shortened V by 4 bases and J by 6 bases, and 10 bases separated the two germline ends. The CDR3 is 13 amino acids. CDR1 SNHLY and CDR2 FYNNEI come from the germline V gene.

This clone was detected once. The V call is TRBV30, the J call TRBJ2-6; possible D gene TRBD1, 6 bases. V shed 0 bases and J shed 3 bases, with 21 bases lying between them. Germline V gene lookup returns CDR1 GTSNPN and CDR2 SVGIG (reference sequence). This CDR3 contains 19 residues. CDR3 in amino acids: CAWSVLRRTALSGANVLTF. The CDR3 nucleotides read TGTGCCTGGAGTGTACTTCGTCGGACAGCCCTCAGTGGGGCCAACGTCCTGACTTTC.

The CDR3 bases are TGTGCCAGCACGGGGGATAGCAATCAGCCCCAGCATTTT. Translated: CASTGDSNQPQHF. The chain carries TRBV2 and TRBJ1-5; D possibly corresponds to TRBD1 (5 bases). This CDR3 has 13 amino acids. Looked up from germline, CDR1 is SNHLY and CDR2 is FYNNEI. With 7 bases removed from V and 0 bases from J, the gap between germline ends came to 7 bases.

J is TRBJ1-6 and V is TRBV11-2; D gene uncertain. Germline V gene data show CDR1 as SGHAT and CDR2 as FQNNGV. The CDR3 covers 11 residues. V was clipped by 4 bases and J by 7 bases, with 2 bases between them. The CDR3 reads CASSSNSPLHF. DNA of the CDR3: TGTGCCAGCAGCTCCAATTCACCCCTCCACTTT.

The V call is TRBV28, the J call TRBJ1-5, with D unclear. CDR1 MDHEN and CDR2 SYDVKM come from the germline V gene. Trimming left V 10 bases short and J 6 bases short, with 13 bases between. There are 12 residues in the CDR3. CDR3 residues: CANGRQRQPQHF. CDR3 nucleotides: TGTGCCAACGGGCGTCAACGTCAGCCCCAGCATTTT.

The CDR3 sequence is CASSNPGNGSYEQYF. As DNA, the CDR3 is TGCGCCAGCAGCAACCCCGGGAACGGCTCCTACGAGCAGTACTTC. This chain connects TRBV5-1 to TRBJ2-7; TRBD2 might be the D (5 bases). The V and J ends lost 4 bases and 0 bases respectively, with 14 bases between them. The length of the CDR3 is 15 residues. The germline V gene has CDR1 SGHRS and CDR2 YFSETQ.

V and J are TRBV28 and TRBJ2-7, with D perhaps TRBD1 or TRBD2 (5 bases each). The V gene's germline CDR1 is MDHEN and CDR2 SYDVKM. The V and J ends lost 6 bases and 3 bases respectively, with 15 bases between them. The CDR3 runs to 14 residues. The CDR3 sequence is CASRVGDVDYEQYF. The CDR3 nucleotides read TGTGCCAGCAGAGTTGGGGACGTCGACTACGAGCAGTACTTC. The full variable domain, rest sourced from reference TRBV28 and TRBJ2-7, is DVKVTQSSRYLVKRTGEKVFLECVQDMDHENMFWYRQDPGLGLRLIYFSYDVKMKEKGDIPEGYSVSREKKERFSLILESASTNQTSMYLCASRVGDVDYEQYFGPGTRLTVT.

The count of this clone is one. For the CDR3, the DNA is TGCGCCAGCAGCACCGGACAGGTGGGCCGGCTCGGTTCCGTCGGCCAGCAGTTCTTC. It codes for CASSTGQVGRLGSVGQQFF. This sequence joins TRBV5-1 and TRBJ2-1; 7 positions match TRBD1. The CDR3 is made up of 19 amino acids. The trim removed 4 bases at V and 11 bases at J, leaving 27 bases unmatched. Germline V gene sequence: CDR1 SGHRS, CDR2 YFSETQ.

This rearrangement joins TRBV5-6 to TRBJ2-7; the D gene could be TRBD1 or TRBD2 (6 bases each). Germline assignment: CDR1 SGHDT and CDR2 YYEEEE. The CDR3 loop spans 14 amino acids. Trimming removed 2 bases from V and 3 bases from J, with 12 bases in between. In DNA form, the CDR3 reads TGTGCCAGCAGCTTCCGGGGGCCCAACTACGAGCAGTACTTC. Translating it yields CASSFRGPNYEQYF.

This clone was observed a few times. The chain joins TRBV6-1 to TRBJ2-7; D tentatively fits TRBD1 or TRBD2 (6 bases each). Trimming removed 7 bases at V and 1 base at J, with 11 bases between. The CDR3 is made up of 13 amino acids. Germline V CDR1 and CDR2: MNHNS, SASEGT. This chain's CDR3 is CASKRGPSYEQYF. The CDR3 region has the DNA TGTGCCAGCAAACGGGGGCCATCCTACGAGCAGTACTTC.

This clone was counted a few times. Other nucleotide sequences in the sample specify the same CDR3. The chain is built from TRBV27 and TRBJ1-5; D is ambiguous. CDR3 size: 13 residues. The V end was cut by 3 bases, the J end by 0 bases, with 3 bases between. Germline V gives CDR1 MNHEY, CDR2 SMNVEV (reference sequence). In nucleotides, the CDR3 is TGTGCCAGCAGTTTCCGTAGCAATCAGCCCCAGCATTTT. It codes for CASSFRSNQPQHF.

This rearrangement joins TRBV19 to TRBJ2-4; TRBD2 matches at 7 bases. CDR1 and CDR2 (germline): LNHDA, SQIVND (reference sequence). V gave up 5 bases and J gave up 1 base; unmatched junction bases: 5. The CDR3 runs 15 residues. As DNA, the CDR3 is TGTGCCAGTAGTTCGCTCGGGGGGGCCAAAAACATTCAGTACTTC. It specifies CASSSLGGAKNIQYF.